The TCR beta chain described here comes from a study of T cells expressing NK-cell markers. Study-wide results and limits: Once again these clonotypes came out on top in the CD3+CD56-NKG2C+ fraction of several donors.

Production of TCR beta cDNA relied on 5'RACE template switching with UMIs. TCRdb reprocessed the 5' RACE reads; each CDR3 protein has one entry and no DNA is given. This sample's table has 150,000 to 200,000 distinct CDR3 sequences. In the case of this clonotype: Its antigen is undetermined.

Sequenced input: blood T cells: a sorted CD56 or NKG2C T cell subset, CD4+ or CD8+ T cells, or bulk PBMC T cells (not recorded which). This clonotype was sampled from a woman between 18 and 69 years old in good health.

The CDR3: CAIHRGLEETQYF. The V and J genes are TRBV10-3 and TRBJ2-5; with no DNA, the TCRdb D assignment of TRBD1 cannot be verified. CDR3 size: 13 residues. CDR1 is ENHRY, CDR2 SYGVKD, per germline.